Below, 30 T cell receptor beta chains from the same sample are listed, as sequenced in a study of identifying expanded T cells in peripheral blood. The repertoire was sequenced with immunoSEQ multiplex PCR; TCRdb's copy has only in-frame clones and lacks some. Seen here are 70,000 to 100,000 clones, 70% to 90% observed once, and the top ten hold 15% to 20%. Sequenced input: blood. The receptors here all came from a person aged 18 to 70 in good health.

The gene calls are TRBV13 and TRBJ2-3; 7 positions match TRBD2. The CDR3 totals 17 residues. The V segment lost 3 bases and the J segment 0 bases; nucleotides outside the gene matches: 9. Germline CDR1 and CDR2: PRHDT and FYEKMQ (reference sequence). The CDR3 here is CASSFRSGGRSTDTQYF. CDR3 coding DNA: TGTGCCAGCAGCTTTCGGTCGGGGGGAAGAAGCACAGATACGCAGTATTTT.

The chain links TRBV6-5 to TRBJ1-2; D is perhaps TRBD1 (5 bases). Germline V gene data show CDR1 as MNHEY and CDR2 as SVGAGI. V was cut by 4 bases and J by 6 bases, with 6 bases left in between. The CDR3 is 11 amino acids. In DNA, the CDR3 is TGTGCCAGCAGTTCCAGGGATGGCTACACCTTC. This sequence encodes CASSSRDGYTF.

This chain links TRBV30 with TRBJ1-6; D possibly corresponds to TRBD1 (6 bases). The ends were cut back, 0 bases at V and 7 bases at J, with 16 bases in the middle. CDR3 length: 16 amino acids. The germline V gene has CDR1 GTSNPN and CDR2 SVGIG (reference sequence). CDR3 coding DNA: TGTGCCTGGAGTGTACAGGCAGCAAGGGGGAATTCACCCCTCCACTTT. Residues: CAWSVQAARGNSPLHF.

In DNA form, the CDR3 reads TGTGCCAGCAGCTCGGACAGCACAGATACGCAGTATTTT. Its translation is CASSSDSTDTQYF. The chain carries TRBV13 and TRBJ2-3; D gene uncertain. The V and J ends lost 4 bases and 0 bases respectively, with 5 bases between them. Germline CDR1 is PRHDT and CDR2 is FYEKMQ (reference sequence). The CDR3 runs to 13 residues.

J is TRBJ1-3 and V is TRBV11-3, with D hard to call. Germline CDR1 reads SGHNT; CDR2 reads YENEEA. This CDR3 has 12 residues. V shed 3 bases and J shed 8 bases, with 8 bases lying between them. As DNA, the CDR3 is TGTGCCAGCAGCTTGTGGGCAGACACCATATATTTT. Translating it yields CASSLWADTIYF. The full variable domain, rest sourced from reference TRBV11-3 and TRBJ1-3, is EAGVVQSPRYKIIEKKQPVAFWCNPISGHNTLYWYLQNLGQGPELLIRYENEEAVDDSQLPKDRFSAERLKGVDSTLKIQPAELGDSAVYLCASSLWADTIYFGEGSWLTVV.

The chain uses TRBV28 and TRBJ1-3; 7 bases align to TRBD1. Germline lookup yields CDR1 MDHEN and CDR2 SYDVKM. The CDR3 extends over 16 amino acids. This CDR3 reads CASSGQDYNSGNTIYF. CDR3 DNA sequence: TGTGCTTCAAGCGGACAGGATTATAACTCTGGAAACACCATATATTTT.

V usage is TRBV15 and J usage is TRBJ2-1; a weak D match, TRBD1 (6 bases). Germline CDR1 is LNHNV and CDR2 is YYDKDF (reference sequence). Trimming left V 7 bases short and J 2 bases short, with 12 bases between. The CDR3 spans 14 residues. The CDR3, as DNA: TGTGCCACCAACCCTGGGGGCCCCTACAATGAGCAGTTCTTC. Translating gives CATNPGGPYNEQFF.

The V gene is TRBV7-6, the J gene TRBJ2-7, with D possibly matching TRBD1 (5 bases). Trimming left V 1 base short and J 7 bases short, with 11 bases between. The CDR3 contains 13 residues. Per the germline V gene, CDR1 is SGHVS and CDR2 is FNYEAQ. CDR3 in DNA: TGTGCCAGCAGCTTAGGACAGTCCCGGGAGCAGTACTTC. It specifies CASSLGQSREQYF.

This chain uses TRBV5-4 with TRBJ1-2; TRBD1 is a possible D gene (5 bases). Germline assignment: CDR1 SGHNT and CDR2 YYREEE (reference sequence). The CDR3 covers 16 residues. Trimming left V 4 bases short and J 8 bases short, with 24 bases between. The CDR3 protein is CASSLDPPGGDGGYTF. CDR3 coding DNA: TGTGCCAGCAGCCTCGACCCCCCGGGAGGGGACGGCGGCTACACCTTC.

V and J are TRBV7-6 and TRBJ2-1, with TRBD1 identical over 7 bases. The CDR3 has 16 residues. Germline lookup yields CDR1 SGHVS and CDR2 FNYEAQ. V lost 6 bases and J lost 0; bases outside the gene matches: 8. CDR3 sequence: CASRPTTGSSYNEQFF. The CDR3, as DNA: TGTGCCAGCAGACCTACGACAGGGAGCTCCTACAATGAGCAGTTCTTC.

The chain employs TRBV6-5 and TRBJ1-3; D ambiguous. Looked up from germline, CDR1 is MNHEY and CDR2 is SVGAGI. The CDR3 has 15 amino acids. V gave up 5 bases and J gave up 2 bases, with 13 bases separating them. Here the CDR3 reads CASSPGAIPGNTIYF. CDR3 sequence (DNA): TGTGCCAGCAGTCCGGGTGCGATCCCTGGAAACACCATATATTTT.

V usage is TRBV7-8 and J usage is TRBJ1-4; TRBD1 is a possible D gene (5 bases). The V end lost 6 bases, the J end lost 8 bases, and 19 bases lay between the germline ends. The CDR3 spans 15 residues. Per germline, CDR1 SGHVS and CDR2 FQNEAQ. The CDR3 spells CASSPGGDLNEKLFF. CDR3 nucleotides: TGTGCCAGCAGTCCCGGTGGGGACCTGAACGAAAAACTGTTTTTT.

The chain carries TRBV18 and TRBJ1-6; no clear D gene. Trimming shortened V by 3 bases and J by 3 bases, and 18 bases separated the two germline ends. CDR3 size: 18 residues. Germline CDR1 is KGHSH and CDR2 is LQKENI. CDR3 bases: TGTGCCAGCTCACCTTTAGGACCGCTGGGCAACTATAATTCACCCCTCCACTTT. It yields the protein CASSPLGPLGNYNSPLHF.

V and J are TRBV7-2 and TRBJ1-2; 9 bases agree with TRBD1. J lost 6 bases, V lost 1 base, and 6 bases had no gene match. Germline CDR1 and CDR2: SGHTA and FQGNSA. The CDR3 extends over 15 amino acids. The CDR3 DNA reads TGTGCCAGCAGCTTAGGGGCGACAGGGGGTCATGGCTACACCTTC. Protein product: CASSLGATGGHGYTF.

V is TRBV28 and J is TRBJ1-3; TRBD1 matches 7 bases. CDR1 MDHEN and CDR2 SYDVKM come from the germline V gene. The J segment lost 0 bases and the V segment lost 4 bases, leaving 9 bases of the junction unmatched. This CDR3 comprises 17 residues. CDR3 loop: CASSSWGQRSSGNTIYF. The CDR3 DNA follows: TGTGCCAGCAGTTCGTGGGGACAGCGGAGCTCTGGAAACACCATATATTTT.

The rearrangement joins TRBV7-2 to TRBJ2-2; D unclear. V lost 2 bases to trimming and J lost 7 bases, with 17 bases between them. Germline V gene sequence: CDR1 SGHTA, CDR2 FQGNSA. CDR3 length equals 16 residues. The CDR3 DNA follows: TGTGCCAGCAGCTTAACCCGGGCTGACTGGGGCGGGGAGCTGTTTTTT. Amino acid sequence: CASSLTRADWGGELFF.

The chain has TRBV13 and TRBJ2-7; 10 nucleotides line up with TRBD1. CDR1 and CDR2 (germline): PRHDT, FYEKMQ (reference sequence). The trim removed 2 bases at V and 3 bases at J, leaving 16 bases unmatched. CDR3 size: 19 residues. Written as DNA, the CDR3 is TGTGCCAGCAGCTTATACAGGGACAGGGGCAAAAGTACTAACTACGAGCAGTACTTC. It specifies CASSLYRDRGKSTNYEQYF.

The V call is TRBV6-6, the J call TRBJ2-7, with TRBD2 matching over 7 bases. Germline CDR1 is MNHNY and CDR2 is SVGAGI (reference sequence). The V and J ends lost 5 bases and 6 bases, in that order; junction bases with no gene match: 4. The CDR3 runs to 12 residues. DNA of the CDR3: TGTGCCAGCAGTGCAGCGGGGCTCGAGCAGTACTTC. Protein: CASSAAGLEQYF.

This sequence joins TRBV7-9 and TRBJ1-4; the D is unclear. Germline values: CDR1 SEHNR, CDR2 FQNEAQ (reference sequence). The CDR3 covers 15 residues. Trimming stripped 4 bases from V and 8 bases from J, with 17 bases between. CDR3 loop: CASSSPVESGEKLFF. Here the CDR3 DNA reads TGTGCCAGCAGCTCACCAGTCGAATCGGGCGAAAAACTGTTTTTT.

This CDR3 reads CASSLGQRETQYF. DNA of the CDR3: TGTGCCAGCAGCTTAGGACAGAGGGAGACCCAGTACTTC. The V call is TRBV7-9, the J call TRBJ2-5; possibly TRBD1 for D (5 bases). Trimming shortened V by 1 base and J by 5 bases, and 8 bases separated the two germline ends. The CDR3 has 13 residues. CDR1 and CDR2 (germline): SEHNR, FQNEAQ (reference sequence).

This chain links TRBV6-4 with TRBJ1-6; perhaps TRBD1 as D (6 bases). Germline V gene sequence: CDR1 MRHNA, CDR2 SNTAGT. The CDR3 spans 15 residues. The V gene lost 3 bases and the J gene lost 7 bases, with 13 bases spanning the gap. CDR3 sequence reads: CASSEAGGWNSPLHF. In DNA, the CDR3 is TGTGCCAGCAGTGAGGCCGGGGGCTGGAATTCACCCCTCCACTTT.

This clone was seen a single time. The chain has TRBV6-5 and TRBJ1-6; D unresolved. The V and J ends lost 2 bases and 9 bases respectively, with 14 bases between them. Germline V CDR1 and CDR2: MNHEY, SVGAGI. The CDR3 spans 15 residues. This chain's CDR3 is CASSYGVGSGSPLHF. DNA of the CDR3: TGTGCCAGCAGTTACGGTGTAGGGAGTGGTTCACCCCTCCACTTT.

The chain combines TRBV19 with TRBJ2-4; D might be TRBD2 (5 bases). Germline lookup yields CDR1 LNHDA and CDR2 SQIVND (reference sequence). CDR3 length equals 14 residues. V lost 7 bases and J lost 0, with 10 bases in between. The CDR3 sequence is CASTPGLAKNIQYF. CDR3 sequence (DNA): TGTGCCAGTACCCCCGGACTAGCCAAAAACATTCAGTACTTC.

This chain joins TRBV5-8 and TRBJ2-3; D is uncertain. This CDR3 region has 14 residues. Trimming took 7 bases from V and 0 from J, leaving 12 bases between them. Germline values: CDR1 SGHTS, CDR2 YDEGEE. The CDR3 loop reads CASPRSFSTDTQYF. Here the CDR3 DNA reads TGTGCCAGCCCTCGATCGTTTAGCACAGATACGCAGTATTTT.

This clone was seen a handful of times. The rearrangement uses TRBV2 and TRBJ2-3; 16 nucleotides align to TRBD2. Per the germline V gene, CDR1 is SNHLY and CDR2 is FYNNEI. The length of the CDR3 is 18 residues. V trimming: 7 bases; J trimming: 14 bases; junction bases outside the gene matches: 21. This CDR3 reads CASNPLGTSGGAWSSRYF. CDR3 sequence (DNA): TGTGCCAGCAACCCCCTCGGGACTAGCGGGGGGGCCTGGTCTTCACGGTATTTT.

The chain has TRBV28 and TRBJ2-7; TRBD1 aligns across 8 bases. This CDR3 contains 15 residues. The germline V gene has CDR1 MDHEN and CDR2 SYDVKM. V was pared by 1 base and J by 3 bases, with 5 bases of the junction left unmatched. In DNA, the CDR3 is TGTGCCAGCAGTTTATCGCAGGGGGCAAACTACGAGCAGTACTTC. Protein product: CASSLSQGANYEQYF. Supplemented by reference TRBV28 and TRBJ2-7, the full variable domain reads DVKVTQSSRYLVKRTGEKVFLECVQDMDHENMFWYRQDPGLGLRLIYFSYDVKMKEKGDIPEGYSVSREKKERFSLILESASTNQTSMYLCASSLSQGANYEQYFGPGTRLTVT.

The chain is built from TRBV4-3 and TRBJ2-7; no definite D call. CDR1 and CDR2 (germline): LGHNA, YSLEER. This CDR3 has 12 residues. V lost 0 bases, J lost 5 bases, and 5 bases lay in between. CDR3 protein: CASSQDSNEQYF. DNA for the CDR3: TGCGCCAGCAGCCAAGATTCCAACGAGCAGTACTTC.

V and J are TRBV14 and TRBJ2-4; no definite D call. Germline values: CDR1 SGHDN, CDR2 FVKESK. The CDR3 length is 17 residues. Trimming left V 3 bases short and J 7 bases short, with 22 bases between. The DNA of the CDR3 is TGTGCCAGCAGCCACCCCCTGGACGCGCGAGGAGAGAACATTCAGTACTTC. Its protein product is CASSHPLDARGENIQYF.

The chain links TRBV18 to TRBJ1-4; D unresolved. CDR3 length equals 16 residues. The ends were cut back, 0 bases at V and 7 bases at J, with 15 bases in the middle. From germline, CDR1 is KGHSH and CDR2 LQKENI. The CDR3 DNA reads TGTGCCAGCTCACCACCCCAGACCCGCCCGGGTGAAAAACTGTTTTTT. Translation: CASSPPQTRPGEKLFF.

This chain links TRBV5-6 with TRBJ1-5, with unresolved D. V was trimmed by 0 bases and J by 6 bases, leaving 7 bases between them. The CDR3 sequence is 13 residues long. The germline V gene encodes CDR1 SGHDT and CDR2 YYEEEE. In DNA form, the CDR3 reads TGTGCCAGCAGCTTGGGTTCAGGTCAGCCCCAGCATTTT. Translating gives CASSLGSGQPQHF.